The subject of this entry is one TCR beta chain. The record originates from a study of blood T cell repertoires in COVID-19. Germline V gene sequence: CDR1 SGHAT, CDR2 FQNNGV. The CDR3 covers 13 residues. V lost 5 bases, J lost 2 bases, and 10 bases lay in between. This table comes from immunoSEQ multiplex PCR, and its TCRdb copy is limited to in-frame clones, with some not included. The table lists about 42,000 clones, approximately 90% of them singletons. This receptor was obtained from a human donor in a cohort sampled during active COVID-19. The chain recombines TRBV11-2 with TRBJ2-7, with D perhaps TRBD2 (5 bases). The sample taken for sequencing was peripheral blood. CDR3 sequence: CASSGSITYEQYF. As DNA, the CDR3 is TGTGCCAGCAGCGGGAGTATAACCTACGAGCAGTACTTC.